The source of this T cell receptor (beta chain) is a study of human T cells and chemical hapten exposure (dated by TCRdb to about 2021). Study-wide context: For sensitization, 2% DPC in acetone was applied to an approximately 2 cm by approximately 2 cm area of upper inner arm skin. Weekly therapeutic DPC doses were additionally applied to the scalp of patients throughout the approximately 23-week study period. Patch testing was done on the upper back using Finn chambers containing 0.01% DPC, and results were scored after 6 days according to International Contact Dermatitis Research Group standards. Most of the patients in the cohort were female, and the cohort covered alopecia areata with under or over 50% scalp involvement, alopecia totalis and alopecia universalis. The libraries were sequenced as a pool, and the TCR yield per sample differed mostly because of small variations in library volumes within the pool. The study tracked peripheral blood TCR repertoire changes in vivo during primary and secondary sensitization to the hapten diphenylcyclopropenone (DPC) in alopecia patients. Blood samples were taken from patients before sensitization (week 0) and at 2, 6 and about 24 weeks after DPC sensitization. Blood for TCR sequencing was provided by twenty-nine alopecia patients at one to four time points (pre-sensitization, 2, 6 and 24 weeks).

Receptors were amplified or captured by RACE. Reads for this sample came from a NextSeq 500. During library preparation, unique molecular identifiers were attached to individual cDNA molecules so that TCRs could be counted quantitatively and reproducibly. Both TCR alpha and TCR beta chains were sequenced from each blood RNA sample. The authors' pipeline ran thus. The median number of TCRs per sample was roughly 94,000, ranging from about 20,000 to 750,000. The Decombinator software suite was used to annotate the V, J and CDR3 of the TCR reads. Every sample was subsampled to the same number of TCRs (28,000) for the PS versus PT1 abundance plots. Expanded TCRs were defined as absent before sensitization and observed at least eight times at the 2-week time point. The raw public data were reprocessed by TCRdb itself: fastp quality trimming at Q25, MiXCR clonotype calling, in-frame beta chains only. Rows are unified per CDR3 protein, each entry keeping the most common DNA and genes. The V and J calls here are based on TCRdb, not the publication. Here the sample has fewer than 200,000 distinct CDR3 sequences; more than 25% occur a single time. The ten largest account for just under 3% of the sample.

The label giving this sample's time point can be read as: pre-sensitization, week 0. The sample's treatment or condition label is to be understood as: therapeutic diphenylcyclopropenone sensitization with weekly scalp DPC. At each patch-test visit, blood was drawn before the patch test was applied. Patients were eligible if aged 18 to 70, diagnosed with alopecia and judged suitable for DPC therapy, and pregnant patients were excluded. Total RNA was extracted from unfractionated whole blood that had been collected in Tempus Blood RNA tubes. For this chain, trimming is 6 bases at the V end and 7 bases at the J end, and the number of junction bases without a gene match is 5. The CDR3 covers 13 residues, taking in both the cysteine and the phenylalanine. The retained sequence is limited to the CDR3, 39 bases, with the frame set at the first base. Looking up the germline V gene (reference sequence) yields CDR1 DFQATT and CDR2 SNEGSKA.

Summary of the overall study and its limitations: Repeated subsampling changed both the strength of the expansion versus patch-test correlation and the threshold at which the correlation became significant. Compared with pre-sensitization or healthy control sets, expanded TCRs formed significantly more large CDR3 similarity clusters, which is consistent with antigen-driven responses. Alopecia, a presumed autoimmune disease, was present in all patients, so the immune response of the patients might differ from that of healthy individuals. A positive correlation was found between the number of PT1 expanded TCRs and patch test score, with significance reached at thresholds 8, 16 and 32 but not 4. The number of TCRs above 1 in 1000 frequency did not change with DPC sensitization; there was no evidence of global repertoire structure alterations.

With respect to this clonotype: Its antigen is still unknown. Base qualities are not recorded, but no much larger clone differs from it by a single base.

This receptor chain uses TRBV20-1 and TRBJ1-4; 10 bases in between match TRBD1. The sequencing here drew on whole blood, taken in connection with sensitization to the hapten diphenylcyclopropenone (DPC). This TCR came from a woman younger than 45 with alopecia areata. Some clones in this sample may be carry-over from other donors' samples. DNA sequence: TGCAGTGCCAGACAGGGGGCGATTGAAAAACTGTTTTTT. This sequence encodes CSARQGAIEKLFF.